This TCR beta chain was identified in a study of T cell changes during pregnancy in multiple sclerosis. Assay used: immunoSEQ multiplex PCR; TCRdb lists only in-frame clones, some missing. The top ten hold 0.99% of the sample, which has roughly 49,000 clones, approximately 92% seen once. The V gene's germline CDR1 is SGHTA and CDR2 FQGNSA. The CDR3 is 17 residues long. Trimming pared 1 base from V and 0 bases from J, leaving 13 bases between. The source was peripheral blood, collected after pregnancy. The chain carries TRBV7-2 and TRBJ1-3; D is unclear. This clonotype originated in a female donor with multiple sclerosis, enrolled in a pregnancy study. DNA of the CDR3: TGTGCCAGCAGCTTAGGGTTTGGGCTGAGCTCTGGAAACACCATATATTTT. Translated: CASSLGFGLSSGNTIYF.